This T cell receptor (beta chain) was profiled in a study of blood T cell repertoires in COVID-19. Study background: Material from acute and convalescent COVID-19 was sourced from the United States, Italy and Spain. The analysed material was cDNA or gDNA that came from T cells, B-cell-depleted T cells, or PBMCs.

The germline V gene encodes CDR1 SEHNR and CDR2 FQNEAQ (reference sequence). This CDR3 region has 14 residues. V was shortened by 4 bases and J by 0 bases, with 9 bases between the two germline ends. Authors' processing steps: Cell counts per sample came from amplifying reference gene primers. The protocol was immunoSEQ multiplex PCR, while the TCRdb copy is restricted to in-frame clones and leaves out a portion. The V and J calls and clone size are taken from that table; D and trimming were inferred from the DNA. The table shows 100,000 to 150,000 clones, with 88% occurring only once. The sequenced sample consisted of peripheral blood. V usage is TRBV7-9 and J usage is TRBJ1-1, with a weak D call TRBD1 (5 bases). The TCR was taken from a man aged 70-80 years with active COVID-19. In DNA, the CDR3 is TGTGCCAGCAGCTCGGGGGGTGTGAACACTGAAGCTTTCTTT. Translated: CASSSGGVNTEAFF.